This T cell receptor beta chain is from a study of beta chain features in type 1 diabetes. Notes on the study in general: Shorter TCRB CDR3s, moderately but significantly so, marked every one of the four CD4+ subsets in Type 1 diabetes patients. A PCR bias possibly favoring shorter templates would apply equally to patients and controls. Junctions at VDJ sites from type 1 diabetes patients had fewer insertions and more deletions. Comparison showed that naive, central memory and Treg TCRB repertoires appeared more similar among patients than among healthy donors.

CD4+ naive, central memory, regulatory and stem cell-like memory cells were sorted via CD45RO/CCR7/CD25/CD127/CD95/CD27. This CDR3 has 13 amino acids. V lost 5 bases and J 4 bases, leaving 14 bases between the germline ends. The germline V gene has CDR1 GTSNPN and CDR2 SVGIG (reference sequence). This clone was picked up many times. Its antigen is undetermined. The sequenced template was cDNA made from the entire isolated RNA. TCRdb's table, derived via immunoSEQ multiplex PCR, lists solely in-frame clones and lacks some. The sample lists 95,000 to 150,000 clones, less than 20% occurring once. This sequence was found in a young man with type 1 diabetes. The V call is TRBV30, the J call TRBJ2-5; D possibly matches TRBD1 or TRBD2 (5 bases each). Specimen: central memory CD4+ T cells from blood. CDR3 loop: CAWGARGVETQYF. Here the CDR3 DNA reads TGTGCCTGGGGGGCCCGGGGTGTAGAGACCCAGTACTTC.